This T cell receptor (beta chain) was profiled in a study of blood T cells in healthy people across ages (dated by TCRdb to about 2015). Some background on the complete study: In model experiments, template switching captured roughly one uniquely barcoded TCR beta cDNA molecule for every two T cells. Using deep sequencing normalized with unique cDNA molecular identifiers, the study measured how TCR beta repertoire diversity changes with age. Four age groups were formed from the donors: young (average roughly 15 years), middle-aged (around 41), aged (more than 55) and long-lived (about 80). To avoid experimental bias, donors of different ages were distributed randomly across sequencing lanes. The study analyzed two additional independent replicas of 1 million unique cDNA reads from the same blood draw for two donors, one aged 18 to 30 and one aged 80 or older.

This clonotype was observed a few times. The specificity of this receptor is unknown. Base qualities are not provided; no much larger clone lies one nucleotide away. Library preparation employed 5' RACE. The sequencer listed for this sample is Illumina HiSeq 2500. The second PCR ran for about 6 to 12 cycles and used a J-beta primer mix along with a sample-barcoded 5' primer. A template-switch 5' adaptor carrying 12 random nucleotides introduced a unique molecular identifier onto each TCR beta cDNA molecule. Each sample yielded at least 3 million CDR3-containing paired-end reads. First-strand cDNA was synthesized from all RNA with the Mint cDNA synthesis kit, primed by a TRBC-specific oligonucleotide. Following uracil-DNA glycosylase treatment, all cDNA underwent a first 18-cycle PCR with the universal primers M1SS and BC2_uni_R. The study's processing was this. For normalization, 1 million high-quality reads were randomly selected from each sample, with every read carrying a distinct molecular identifier. Instead of being binned into consensus sequences, reads that shared molecular identifiers were thrown out. MiTCR, set to a Q25 quality threshold and the strictest error-elimination algorithm, was used for CDR3 identification, clonotype clustering and error correction. Lower-bound total TCR beta diversity was estimated with a nonparametric unseen species model using Euler transformation. TCRdb took the public reads, trimmed them with fastp at Q25, ran MiXCR for clone calling and kept in-frame beta chains. Rows with a matching CDR3 protein are joined into one entry that keeps the most common DNA and genes. TCRdb's processing, not the study's, gives the V and J calls here. A total of more than 650,000 distinct CDR3 sequences appear in this sample, roughly 50% of them only once. Of the sample, under 50% falls within the top ten clones.

On the study overall, not on this receptor specifically: Since profiling was done on bulk unsorted PBMCs, naive and antigen-experienced compartments could not be conclusively compared. The long-lived group showed more naive CD4+ T cells, fewer expanded clones and increased TCR diversity than the aged group, suggesting age selection. Estimates of total diversity from one million sequenced T cells were regarded as lower bounds and underestimates. Observed TCR beta diversity per million T cells fell roughly linearly with age, and a significant reduction was already apparent by age about 43. The CMV infection status of donors was not known, potentially confounding age-related changes in expanded clonotypes. The percentage of naive T cells measured by flow cytometry correlated strongly with observed TCR beta diversity.

Systemically healthy Caucasian individuals from Russia, some 38 in total and aged about 6 to 100 years, were included as donors. Each donor gave 8 to 10 milliliters of peripheral blood, drawn into EDTA-treated Vacutainer tubes. Ficoll-Paque density-gradient centrifugation was used to isolate PBMCs, with at least 6.5 million obtained per sample. Trizol reagent was used to extract total RNA from PBMCs, with at least 6 micrograms per sample. For every donor, an aliquot of PBMCs went through flow cytometry to measure the percentages of naive CD45RAhigh/CD27high T cells. Per the germline V gene, SQVTM is the CDR1 and ANQGSEA is the CDR2. There are 16 amino acids in the CDR3, from cysteine to phenylalanine inclusive. The kept DNA is CDR3 alone, 48 bases in frame from the first base. Trimmed from V: 3 bases; trimmed from J: 0 bases; junction bases lacking a gene match: 9.

The receptor's source is an older man in good health. The rearrangement combines TRBV29-1 with TRBJ2-7; 9 of the junction bases match TRBD1. The source material was blood. CDR3 loop: CSVEGGQGPSSYEQYF. The sequenced DNA is TGCAGCGTTGAGGGGGGACAGGGTCCAAGCTCCTACGAGCAGTACTTC.